This T cell receptor beta chain was captured in a study of cytomegalovirus exposure and HLA in healthy donors. Primers: 60 Vbeta forward and 13 Jbeta reverse. Profiling relied on immunoSEQ multiplex PCR, and the TCRdb table lists in-frame clones only, not all of them. The repertoire holds under 140,000 clones, with approximately 83% as singletons. V gave up 5 bases and J gave up 7 bases, with 12 bases separating them. The CDR3 is 12 amino acids. Per germline, CDR1 SGHRS and CDR2 YFSETQ. With respect to this clone: Its target is not known.

Study-level findings and limits: A later analysis by the authors found several of the most significant clusters apparently linked to common viral pathogens. Overall, roughly 150 TCR beta chains were annotated as cytomegalovirus-associated. TCR association rates varied by HLA locus in a later analysis, with DRB1 highest and HLA-C lowest. According to reports, the classifier identified cytomegalovirus status with high specificity and sensitivity.

Sequenced input: PBMCs. The clonotype comes from a man aged 40-50 years in good health and CMV-seronegative. The chain combines TRBV5-1 with TRBJ1-1; perhaps TRBD1 as D (5 bases). CDR3 amino acids: CASSREGHEAFF. CDR3 DNA sequence: TGCGCCAGCAGTAGGGAGGGGCATGAAGCTTTCTTT.